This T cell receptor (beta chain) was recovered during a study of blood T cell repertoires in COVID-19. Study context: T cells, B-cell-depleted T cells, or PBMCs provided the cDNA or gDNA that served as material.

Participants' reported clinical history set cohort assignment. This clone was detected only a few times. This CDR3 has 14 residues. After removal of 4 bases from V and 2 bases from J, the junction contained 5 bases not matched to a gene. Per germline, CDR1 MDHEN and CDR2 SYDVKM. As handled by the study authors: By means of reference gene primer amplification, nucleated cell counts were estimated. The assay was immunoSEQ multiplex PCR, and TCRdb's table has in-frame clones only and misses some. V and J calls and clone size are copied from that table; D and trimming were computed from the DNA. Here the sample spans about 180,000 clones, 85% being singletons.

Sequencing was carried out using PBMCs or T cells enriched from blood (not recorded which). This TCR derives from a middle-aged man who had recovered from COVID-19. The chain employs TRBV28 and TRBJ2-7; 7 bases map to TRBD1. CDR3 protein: CASSSMTGTYEQYF. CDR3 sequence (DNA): TGTGCCAGCAGTTCGATGACAGGGACCTACGAGCAGTACTTC.